A selection of T cell receptor beta chains follows, all from one sample in a study of blood T cell repertoires in COVID-19. The assay was immunoSEQ multiplex PCR, and TCRdb's table has in-frame clones only and misses some. The repertoire holds 50,000 to 80,000 clones, with approximately 78% as singletons. The sequencing input was peripheral blood. Receptors originate from a man aged 55 to 70 with COVID-19, enrolled during active disease. Both conserved end residues are part of each CDR3. D genes are given only for firm matches. The size entry is marked missing in some rows and otherwise reads once, few, many or a size class.

TRBV12-3/TRBV12-4	NA	NA	TRBJ2-3	CASSPGPTKQYF	TGTGCCAGCAGTCCCGGTCCTACCAAGCAGTATTTT
TRBV5-4	NA	TRBD1	TRBJ1-4	CASSLSGTGGEKLFF	TGTGCCAGCAGCTTATCTGGGACAGGGGGCGAAAAACTGTTTTTT
TRBV3-1/TRBV3-2	NA	NA	TRBJ2-3	CASSPTGLSTDTQYF	TGTGCCAGCAGCCCCACCGGTCTTAGCACAGATACGCAGTATTTT
TRBV6-5	NA	NA	TRBJ1-2	CASSGRGVIYGYTF	TGTGCCAGCAGCGGTCGGGGGGTAATATATGGCTACACCTTC
TRBV28	once	TRBD2	TRBJ2-7	CASLLGVAGGQQYF	TGTGCCAGCTTGCTGGGAGTAGCGGGGGGTCAGCAGTACTTC
TRBV3-1/TRBV3-2	NA	TRBD1	TRBJ1-2	CASSPRDRGIGYTF	TGTGCCAGCAGCCCCCGGGACAGGGGTATCGGCTACACCTTC
TRBV27	few	TRBD1	TRBJ2-7	CASQTERTGTYEQYF	TGTGCCAGCCAAACCGAGAGGACAGGTACCTACGAGCAGTACTTC
TRBV6-1	NA	TRBD1	TRBJ2-5	CASSESWTGGETQYF	TGTGCCAGCAGTGAATCTTGGACAGGGGGGGAGACCCAGTACTTC
TRBV23-1	once	TRBD1	TRBJ1-6	CASSQPLTQNDRGVHPPLHF	TGCGCCAGCAGTCAACCCTTGACCCAGAACGACAGGGGAGTTCATCCACCCCTCCACTTT
TRBV2	NA	NA	TRBJ1-2	CASSESPFYGYTF	TGTGCCAGCAGTGAATCCCCGTTCTATGGCTACACCTTC
TRBV30	few	NA	TRBJ1-2	CAWSDGINYGYTF	TGTGCCTGGAGTGACGGGATTAACTATGGCTACACCTTC
TRBV29-1	NA	NA	TRBJ2-7	CSVQGTYEQYF	TGCAGCGTTCAGGGGACCTACGAGCAGTACTTC
TRBV6-5	NA	NA	TRBJ1-6	CASSQPTYNFSPLHF	TGTGCCAGCAGTCAACCTACCTATAATTTTTCACCCCTCCACTTT
TRBV10-1	NA	NA	TRBJ2-1	CASSEEFEGYEQFF	TGCGCCAGCAGTGAGGAGTTTGAGGGTTATGAGCAGTTCTTC
TRBV19	NA	NA	TRBJ2-1	CASSNIAATSNEQFF	TGTGCCAGTAGTAACATCGCGGCAACGTCCAATGAGCAGTTCTTC
TRBV5-3	few	NA	TRBJ2-7	CARSADRSSYEQYF	TGTGCCAGAAGCGCCGACAGGAGCTCCTACGAGCAGTACTTC
TRBV29-1	NA	NA	TRBJ2-5	CSVEETGQETQYF	TGCAGCGTTGAAGAGACAGGACAAGAGACCCAGTACTTC
TRBV9	few	NA	TRBJ1-5	CASSVDGGINQPQHF	TGTGCCAGCAGCGTGGACGGGGGAATCAATCAGCCCCAGCATTTT
TRBV2	NA	NA	TRBJ2-7	CASTRERAGEQYF	TGTGCCAGCACCAGAGAGAGGGCCGGGGAGCAGTACTTC
TRBV27	NA	NA	TRBJ2-2	CASSHRVTGELFF	TGTGCCAGCAGTCATCGGGTAACCGGGGAGCTGTTTTTT
TRBV12-3/TRBV12-4	NA	NA	TRBJ2-2	CASTLNTGELFF	TGTGCCAGCACCCTCAACACCGGGGAGCTGTTTTTT
TRBV5-1	NA	NA	TRBJ2-2	CASSLVLGLTPSTGELFF	TGCGCCAGCAGCTTGGTGCTAGGACTAACCCCGAGCACCGGGGAGCTGTTTTTT
TRBV24-1	NA	TRBD2	TRBJ2-1	CATSEASGGGISSYNEQFF	TGTGCCACCAGTGAAGCTAGCGGGGGAGGAATTAGCTCCTACAATGAGCAGTTCTTC
TRBV29-1	NA	NA	TRBJ2-3	CSVLQGHTQYF	TGCAGCGTTCTACAGGGACATACGCAGTATTTT
TRBV6-5	once	NA	TRBJ1-6	CATREVDISNSPLHF	TGTGCCACCCGAGAGGTGGACATTTCCAATTCACCCCTCCACTTT
TRBV7-9	NA	TRBD2	TRBJ2-1	CASSLLRVAGDYNEQFF	TGTGCCAGCAGCTTACTACGGGTCGCGGGAGACTACAATGAGCAGTTCTTC
TRBV24-1	NA	TRBD2	TRBJ2-1	CATSEPSGRSYNEQFF	TGTGCCACCAGTGAACCAAGCGGGAGATCCTACAATGAGCAGTTCTTC
TRBV9	NA	NA	TRBJ2-2	CASSVSTGELFF	TGTGCCAGCAGCGTGAGCACCGGGGAGCTGTTTTTT
TRBV7-3	NA	TRBD2	TRBJ2-5	CASSALAGQETQYF	TGTGCCAGCAGCGCACTAGCGGGACAGGAGACCCAGTACTTC
TRBV5-1	NA	TRBD1	TRBJ2-7	CASSRQGQVDEQYF	TGCGCCAGCAGTCGACAGGGCCAGGTTGACGAGCAGTACTTC
TRBV5-1	NA	NA	TRBJ2-5	CASSLEIGAQYF	TGCGCCAGCAGCTTGGAAATCGGGGCCCAGTACTTC
TRBV6-1	NA	NA	TRBJ2-7	CASSELGGEQYF	TGTGCCAGCAGTGAATTGGGCGGGGAGCAGTACTTC
TRBV7-2	NA	TRBD2	TRBJ2-1	CASSPGTSGRREQFF	TGTGCCAGCAGCCCCGGGACTAGCGGGAGGCGGGAGCAGTTCTTC
TRBV24-1	NA	NA	TRBJ1-5	CATSVWGDQPQHF	TGTGCCACCAGTGTGTGGGGAGATCAGCCCCAGCATTTT
TRBV7-7	NA	NA	TRBJ2-5	CASSPGWGGETQYF	TGTGCCAGCAGCCCAGGATGGGGCGGAGAGACCCAGTACTTC
TRBV5-1	NA	TRBD2	TRBJ2-7	CASSASATSGGYEQYF	TGCGCCAGCAGCGCGTCAGCCACTAGCGGGGGGTACGAGCAGTACTTC
TRBV14	NA	TRBD1	TRBJ2-5	CASSPRTGETQYF	TGTGCCAGCAGCCCTAGGACAGGGGAGACCCAGTACTTC
TRBV7-9	once	NA	TRBJ2-7	CASSLVGEQYF	TGTGCCAGCAGCTTGGTCGGGGAGCAGTACTTC
TRBV19	once	NA	TRBJ1-2	CASSMVTYGYTF	TGTGCCAGTAGTATGGTAACTTACGGCTACACCTTC
TRBV4-2	NA	NA	TRBJ2-7	CASSRDGTYEQYF	TGTGCCAGCAGCCGAGACGGGACCTACGAGCAGTACTTC
TRBV25-1	NA	NA	TRBJ2-1	CASSEVFMFF	TGTGCCAGCAGTGAAGTATTTATGTTCTTC
TRBV6-5	NA	TRBD1	TRBJ2-5	CASNGQGQETQYF	TGTGCCAGCAATGGACAGGGGCAAGAGACCCAGTACTTC
TRBV5-6	few	TRBD1	TRBJ2-6	CASGRDRDSGANVLTF	TGTGCCAGTGGTCGGGACAGAGACTCTGGGGCCAACGTCCTGACTTTC
TRBV28	NA	NA	TRBJ1-6	CATCEAGEMSPLHF	TGTGCCACCTGTGAGGCAGGGGAAATGTCACCCCTCCACTTT
TRBV3-1/TRBV3-2	NA	NA	TRBJ2-2	CASSQVRGSGELFF	TGTGCCAGCAGCCAAGTACGGGGATCCGGGGAGCTGTTTTTT
TRBV29-1	NA	TRBD2	TRBJ2-1	CSVCTSGTHEQFF	TGCAGCGTTTGCACTAGCGGGACTCATGAGCAGTTCTTC
TRBV5-4	NA	TRBD1	TRBJ2-3	CASSPDREGGTDTQYF	TGTGCCAGCAGCCCCGACAGGGAAGGGGGCACAGATACGCAGTATTTT
TRBV5-1	NA	TRBD2	TRBJ2-3	CASSPLSGGAADTQYF	TGCGCCAGCAGCCCACTTAGCGGGGGGGCAGCAGATACGCAGTATTTT
TRBV7-9	NA	TRBD2	TRBJ2-5	CASSPRGTSGKETQYF	TGTGCCAGCAGCCCCAGGGGGACTAGCGGGAAAGAGACCCAGTACTTC
TRBV19	NA	TRBD1	TRBJ1-5	CARGTGKVNQPQHF	TGTGCCAGGGGGACAGGGAAGGTCAATCAGCCCCAGCATTTT
TRBV9	once	NA	TRBJ2-1	CASSGAPSGVREQFF	TGTGCCAGCAGCGGAGCCCCCTCGGGAGTCCGTGAGCAGTTCTTC
TRBV18	NA	NA	TRBJ2-5	CASSPAQQETQYF	TGTGCCAGCTCACCTGCGCAACAAGAGACCCAGTACTTC
TRBV12-5	NA	TRBD1	TRBJ1-1	CASGSRTGSDTEAFF	TGTGCTAGTGGTTCACGGACAGGGAGCGACACTGAAGCTTTCTTT
TRBV9	NA	TRBD2	TRBJ2-3	CASSVVAGEGTDTQYF	TGTGCCAGCAGCGTAGTCGCGGGGGAAGGCACAGATACGCAGTATTTT
TRBV6-5	NA	NA	TRBJ1-2	CASKVPPLGGYTF	TGTGCCAGCAAAGTCCCGCCCCTAGGCGGCTACACCTTC
TRBV15	NA	TRBD2	TRBJ2-3	CATSRVSSGGKDTQYF	TGTGCCACCAGCAGAGTCTCCTCGGGGGGTAAGGATACGCAGTATTTT